This passage covers 18 T cell receptor beta chains from one sample sequenced in a study of human T cells and chemical hapten exposure. Unfractionated whole blood was the source from which total RNA was extracted. It was the library that attached unique molecular identifiers to individual cDNA molecules. In TCRdb, the reads were re-called with MiXCR into one record per CDR3 protein. The table records about 120,000 distinct CDR3 sequences, around 8.5% of them present only once. The material sequenced was whole blood. Receptors originate from a human donor in good health. Some clones in this sample may be carry-over from other donors' samples.

This chain links TRBV6-1 with TRBJ1-5; unclear D gene. The V gene lost 4 bases and the J gene lost 0 bases, with 13 bases spanning the gap. The CDR3 spans 16 residues. Germline V gene lookup returns CDR1 MNHNS and CDR2 SASEGT. The CDR3 coding sequence is TGTGCCAGCAGTGTCGCCCTCGGATATAGCAATCAGCCCCAGCATTTT. Protein: CASSVALGYSNQPQHF.

This clonotype was recorded a few times. V is TRBV7-9 and J is TRBJ2-3, with TRBD1 matching over 9 bases. Germline values: CDR1 SEHNR, CDR2 FQNEAQ (reference sequence). CDR3 length: 16 residues. The ends lost 4 bases at V and 2 bases at J; junction bases unmatched: 7. CDR3 sequence reads: CASSSAGTGSTDTQYF. The CDR3 coding sequence is TGTGCCAGCAGCTCTGCCGGGACAGGGTCCACAGATACGCAGTATTTT. Variable domain in full (rest from reference TRBV7-9 and TRBJ2-3): DTGVSQNPRHKITKRGQNVTFRCDPISEHNRLYWYRQTLGQGPEFLTYFQNEAQLEKSRLLSDRFSAERPKGSFSTLEIQRTEQGDSAMYLCASSSAGTGSTDTQYFGPGTRLTVL.

The V gene is TRBV24-1, the J gene TRBJ2-3; TRBD1 matches at 8 bases. From germline, CDR1 is KGHDR and CDR2 SFDVKD. Trimming took 0 bases from V and 4 from J; bases not matched to a gene: 8. The CDR3 is 17 amino acids. The CDR3 loop is CATSDLLRGRIADTQYF. In DNA form, the CDR3 reads TGTGCCACCAGTGATTTGCTCAGGGGGCGGATTGCAGATACGCAGTATTTT.

This clonotype was observed at least ten times. The chain recombines TRBV4-2 with TRBJ1-2; 7 nucleotides match TRBD1. Germline values: CDR1 LGHNA, CDR2 YNFKEQ. The junction had 8 bases not matched to a gene; V was cut back by 0 bases and J by 4 bases. The CDR3 consists of 16 residues. The CDR3 DNA is TGTGCCAGCAGCCAAGATGCGTTGGCAGGGGGCTATGGCTACACCTTC. This sequence encodes CASSQDALAGGYGYTF.

The chain links TRBV12-5 to TRBJ2-7; possibly TRBD1 for D (5 bases). The germline V gene encodes CDR1 LGHNT and CDR2 FRNRAP. Between the trimmed V and J ends, which lost 6 bases and 3 bases, there was a span of 9 bases. The CDR3 runs 12 residues. The CDR3 loop is CASGGQHYEQYF. For the CDR3, the DNA is TGTGCTAGTGGGGGGCAGCACTACGAGCAGTACTTC.

Many counts were recorded for this clonotype. J is TRBJ1-3 and V is TRBV27, with a possible D match to TRBD1 (5 bases). CDR3 length: 15 residues. With 5 bases removed from V and 2 bases from J, the gap between germline ends came to 13 bases. Looked up from germline, CDR1 is MNHEY and CDR2 is SMNVEV (reference sequence). Here the CDR3 reads CASSVGGGAGNTIYF. In nucleotides, the CDR3 is TGTGCCAGCAGTGTCGGGGGGGGGGCTGGAAACACCATATATTTT.

This clonotype was found a few times. This sequence joins TRBV27 and TRBJ2-7, with 11 bases fitting TRBD1. This CDR3 region has 14 residues. Germline assignment: CDR1 MNHEY and CDR2 SMNVEV (reference sequence). The trim removed 4 bases at V and 5 bases at J, leaving 4 bases unmatched. This chain's CDR3 is CASSSWTGGNEQYF. The CDR3 DNA reads TGTGCCAGCAGTTCTTGGACAGGGGGCAACGAGCAGTACTTC.

This clonotype was observed a handful of times. The chain joins TRBV6-5 to TRBJ1-1; the D gene is possibly TRBD1 (6 bases). The V end was cut by 2 bases, the J end by 5 bases, with 15 bases between. This CDR3 has 15 amino acids. Germline CDR1 and CDR2: MNHEY and SVGAGI. The CDR3 DNA is TGTGCCAGCAGTTACGACGGACAGCAGGGGACTGAAGCTTTCTTT. This encodes CASSYDGQQGTEAFF.

This clonotype was seen repeatedly, ten times or more. The rearrangement joins TRBV6-1 to TRBJ2-5; D is unclear. V shed 8 bases and J shed 5 bases, with 15 bases lying between them. The germline CDR1 and CDR2 sequences are MNHNS and SASEGT. This CDR3 comprises 13 residues. The CDR3 region is CASHILGLETQYF. The CDR3 nucleotides are TGTGCCAGCCATATTTTAGGGCTGGAGACCCAGTACTTC.

This clonotype was seen many times. The chain carries TRBV10-3 and TRBJ1-1; D may be TRBD1 (5 bases). CDR3 size: 13 residues. CDR1 and CDR2 (germline): ENHRY, SYGVKD. V was shortened by 4 bases and J by 1 base, with 7 bases between the two germline ends. The DNA of the CDR3 is TGTGCCATCAGTGGGGACCCGAACACTGAAGCTTTCTTT. This translates into CAISGDPNTEAFF.

As concerns this clonotype: This sequence may be a read error, since a much larger clone differs from it by one base. The rearrangement joins TRBV20-1 to TRBJ1-2, with 7 bases identical to TRBD1. V was clipped by 0 bases and J by 8 bases; unmatched bases: 12. Germline CDR1 and CDR2: DFQATT and SNEGSKA (reference sequence). This CDR3 is 15 amino acids long. DNA for the CDR3: TGCAGTGCTAGAGATCGGGGGACAGTCTTGTACGGCTACACCTTC. Translation: CSARDRGTVLYGYTF.

To note about this clonotype: Given a much more abundant clone one base away, this may be a read error. This sequence joins TRBV5-6 and TRBJ1-1; D unresolved. The V gene lost 0 bases and the J gene lost 6 bases, with 6 bases spanning the gap. The germline V gene encodes CDR1 SGHDT and CDR2 YYEEEE. This CDR3 is built from 12 residues. CDR3 loop: CASSLADPEAFF. CDR3 sequence (DNA): TGTGCCAGCAGCTTGGCTGACCCTGAAGCTTTCTTT. Filled out from reference TRBV5-6 and TRBJ1-1, the complete variable domain reads DAGVTQSPTHLIKTRGQQVTLRCSPKSGHDTVSWYQQALGQGPQFIFQYYEEEERQRGNFPDRFSGHQFPNYSSELNVNALLLGDSALYLCASSLADPEAFFGQGTRLTVV.

This rearrangement joins TRBV29-1 to TRBJ1-1; TRBD1 agrees at 10 bases. The CDR3 has 14 amino acids. V shed 3 bases, J shed 1 base, and the junction held 2 bases outside the gene matches. CDR1 is SQVTM and CDR2 is ANQGSEA in the germline V gene. The CDR3 DNA reads as TGCAGCGTTGATGGGGACAGGGGGAACACTGAAGCTTTCTTT. Its protein product is CSVDGDRGNTEAFF.

There are many counts of this clonotype. This chain links TRBV12-3 or TRBV12-4 with TRBJ2-5; D uncertain. The CDR3 covers 14 residues. Trimming shortened V by 1 base and J by 1 base, and 7 bases separated the two germline ends. The CDR3 sequence is CASSLEASQETQYF. The CDR3, as DNA: TGTGCCAGCAGTTTAGAAGCGTCCCAAGAGACCCAGTACTTC.

This clonotype was seen many times. The chain links TRBV12-5 to TRBJ1-1, with unresolved D. The V gene's germline CDR1 is LGHNT and CDR2 FRNRAP. CDR3 length: 14 residues. V lost 0 bases to trimming and J lost 8 bases, with 13 bases between them. CDR3 nucleotides: TGTGCTAGTGGTTTGGTACCACCACTGCGCGAAGCTTTCTTT. Amino acid sequence: CASGLVPPLREAFF.

This clonotype occurred a few times. V and J are TRBV7-6 and TRBJ2-2, with a tentative D call TRBD1 (5 bases). Germline V gene sequence: CDR1 SGHVS, CDR2 FNYEAQ. The CDR3 has 17 residues. Between the trimmed V and J ends, which lost 1 base and 2 bases, there was a span of 14 bases. CDR3 in DNA: TGTGCCAGCAGCTTAGGGCGGCAGGGCCATAACACCGGGGAGCTGTTTTTT. Amino acid sequence: CASSLGRQGHNTGELFF.

The chain recombines TRBV12-3 or TRBV12-4 with TRBJ2-7; D remains unclear. This CDR3 is built from 12 residues. The ends were cut back, 1 base at V and 5 bases at J, with 6 bases in the middle. The CDR3, as DNA: TGTGCCAGCAGTTTAGAGGTAGACGAGCAGTACTTC. The encoded protein is CASSLEVDEQYF.

At least ten counts were recorded for this clonotype. The chain couples TRBV5-1 to TRBJ1-4; TRBD1 matches 7 bases. The CDR3 loop spans 14 amino acids. V shed 6 bases and J 5 bases; nucleotides not matched to a gene: 7. Germline CDR1 reads SGHRS; CDR2 reads YFSETQ. CDR3 sequence reads: CASKAGGGNEKLFF. The CDR3 DNA is TGCGCCAGCAAAGCAGGGGGTGGAAATGAAAAACTGTTTTTT.